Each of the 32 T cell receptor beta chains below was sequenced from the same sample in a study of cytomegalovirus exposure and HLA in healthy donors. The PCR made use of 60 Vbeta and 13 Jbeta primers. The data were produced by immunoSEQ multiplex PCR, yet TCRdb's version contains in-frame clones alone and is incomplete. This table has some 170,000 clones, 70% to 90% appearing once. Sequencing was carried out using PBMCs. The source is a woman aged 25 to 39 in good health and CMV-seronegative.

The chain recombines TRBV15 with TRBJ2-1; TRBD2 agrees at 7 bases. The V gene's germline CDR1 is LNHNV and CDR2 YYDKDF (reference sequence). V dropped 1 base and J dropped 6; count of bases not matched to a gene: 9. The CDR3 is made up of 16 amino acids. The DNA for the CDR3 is TGTGCCACCAGCAGAGTGCTAGCGGCCATGGTCAATGAGCAGTTCTTC. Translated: CATSRVLAAMVNEQFF.

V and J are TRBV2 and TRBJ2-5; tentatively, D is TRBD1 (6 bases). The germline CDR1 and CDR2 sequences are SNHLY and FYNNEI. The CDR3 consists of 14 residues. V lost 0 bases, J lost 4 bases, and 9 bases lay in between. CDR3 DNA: TGTGCCAGCAGTGAAGCGATAGGGGGAGAGACCCAGTACTTC. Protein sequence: CASSEAIGGETQYF.

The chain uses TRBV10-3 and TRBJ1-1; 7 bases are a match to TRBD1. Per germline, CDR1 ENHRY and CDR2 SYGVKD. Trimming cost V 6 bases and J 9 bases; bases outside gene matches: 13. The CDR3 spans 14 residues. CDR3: CAISAGQEAPKAFF. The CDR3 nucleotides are TGTGCCATCAGCGCCGGACAGGAAGCTCCCAAAGCTTTCTTT.

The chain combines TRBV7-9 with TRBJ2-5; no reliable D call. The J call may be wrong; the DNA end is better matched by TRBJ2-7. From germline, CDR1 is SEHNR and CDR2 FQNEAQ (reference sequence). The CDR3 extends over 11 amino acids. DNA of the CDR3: TGTGCCAGCAGCTCCGCCTACGAGCAGTACTTC. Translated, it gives CASSSAYEQYF.

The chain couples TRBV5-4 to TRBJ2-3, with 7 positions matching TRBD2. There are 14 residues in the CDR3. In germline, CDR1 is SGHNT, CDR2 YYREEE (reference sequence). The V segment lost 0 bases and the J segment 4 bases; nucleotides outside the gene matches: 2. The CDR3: CASSLELAPDTQYF. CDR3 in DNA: TGTGCCAGCAGCTTGGAACTAGCGCCAGATACGCAGTATTTT.

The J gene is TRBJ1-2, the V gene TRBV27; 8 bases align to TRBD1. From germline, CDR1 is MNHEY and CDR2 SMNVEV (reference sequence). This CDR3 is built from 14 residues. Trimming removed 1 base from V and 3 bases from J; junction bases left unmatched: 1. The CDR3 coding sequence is TGTGCCAGCAGTTTATACAGGGGGGACTATGGCTACACCTTC. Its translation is CASSLYRGDYGYTF.

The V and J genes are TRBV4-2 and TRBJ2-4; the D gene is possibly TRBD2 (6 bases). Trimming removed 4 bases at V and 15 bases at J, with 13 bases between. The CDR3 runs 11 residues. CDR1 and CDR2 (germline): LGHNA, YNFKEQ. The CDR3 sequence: CASSPGGPLYF. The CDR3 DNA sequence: TGTGCCAGCAGCCCCGGGGGTCCCCTGTACTTC.

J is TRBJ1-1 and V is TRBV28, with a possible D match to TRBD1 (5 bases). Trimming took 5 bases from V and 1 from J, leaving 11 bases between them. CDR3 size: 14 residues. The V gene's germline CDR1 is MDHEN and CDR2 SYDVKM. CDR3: CASSARTKNTEAFF. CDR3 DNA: TGTGCCAGCAGTGCACGGACAAAGAACACTGAAGCTTTCTTT. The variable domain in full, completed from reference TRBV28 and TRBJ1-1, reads DVKVTQSSRYLVKRTGEKVFLECVQDMDHENMFWYRQDPGLGLRLIYFSYDVKMKEKGDIPEGYSVSREKKERFSLILESASTNQTSMYLCASSARTKNTEAFFGQGTRLTVV.

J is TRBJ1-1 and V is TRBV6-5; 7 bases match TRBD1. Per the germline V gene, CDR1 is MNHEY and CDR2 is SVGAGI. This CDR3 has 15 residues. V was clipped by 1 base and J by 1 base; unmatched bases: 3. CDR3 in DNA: TGTGCCAGCAGTTACTTCGGGACAGCGAACACTGAAGCTTTCTTT. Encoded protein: CASSYFGTANTEAFF.

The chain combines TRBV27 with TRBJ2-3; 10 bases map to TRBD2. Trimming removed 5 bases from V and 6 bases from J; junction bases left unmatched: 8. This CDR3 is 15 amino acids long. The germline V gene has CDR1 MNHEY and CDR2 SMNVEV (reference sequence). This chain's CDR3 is CASSPSGGVPDTQYF. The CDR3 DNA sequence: TGTGCCAGCAGTCCGAGCGGGGGGGTCCCGGATACGCAGTATTTT.

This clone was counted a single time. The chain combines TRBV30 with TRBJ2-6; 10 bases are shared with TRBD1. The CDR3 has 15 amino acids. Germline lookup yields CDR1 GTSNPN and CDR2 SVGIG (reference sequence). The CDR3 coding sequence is TGTGGGGGGACAGGGGAGAACTCTGGGGCCAACGTCCTGACTTTC. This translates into CGGTGENSGANVLTF. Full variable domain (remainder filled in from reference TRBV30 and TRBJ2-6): SQTIHQWPATLVQPVGSPLSLECTVEGTSNPNLYWYRQAAGRGLQLLFYSVGIGQISSEVPQNLSASRPQDRQFILSSKKLLLSDSGFYLCGGTGENSGANVLTFGAGSRLTVL.

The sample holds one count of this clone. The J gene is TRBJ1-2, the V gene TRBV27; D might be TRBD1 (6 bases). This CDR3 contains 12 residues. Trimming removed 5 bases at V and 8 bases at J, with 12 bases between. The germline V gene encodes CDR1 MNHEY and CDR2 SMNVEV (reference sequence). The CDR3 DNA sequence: TGTGCCAGCAGTGTTGACAGGAGGGGCTACACCTTC. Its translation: CASSVDRRGYTF.

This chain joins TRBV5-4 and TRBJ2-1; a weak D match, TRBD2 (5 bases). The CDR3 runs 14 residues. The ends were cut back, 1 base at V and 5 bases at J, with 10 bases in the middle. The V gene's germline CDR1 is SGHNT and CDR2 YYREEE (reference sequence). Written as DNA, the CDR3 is TGTGCCAGCAGCTTGTTGAAGGGAGACAATGAGCAGTTCTTC. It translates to CASSLLKGDNEQFF.

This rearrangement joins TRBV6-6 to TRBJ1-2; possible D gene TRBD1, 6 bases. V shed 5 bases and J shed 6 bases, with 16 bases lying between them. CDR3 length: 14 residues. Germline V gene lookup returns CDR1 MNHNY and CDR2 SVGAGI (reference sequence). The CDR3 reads CASSHRAGDHGYTF. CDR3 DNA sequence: TGTGCCAGCAGTCACCGGGCAGGGGACCATGGCTACACCTTC.

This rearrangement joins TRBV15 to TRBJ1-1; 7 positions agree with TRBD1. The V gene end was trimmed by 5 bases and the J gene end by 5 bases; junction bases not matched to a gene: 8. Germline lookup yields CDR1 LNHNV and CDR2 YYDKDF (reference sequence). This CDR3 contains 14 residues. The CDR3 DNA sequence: TGTGCCACCAGCGCAATCACAGGGGATACTGAAGCTTTCTTT. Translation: CATSAITGDTEAFF.

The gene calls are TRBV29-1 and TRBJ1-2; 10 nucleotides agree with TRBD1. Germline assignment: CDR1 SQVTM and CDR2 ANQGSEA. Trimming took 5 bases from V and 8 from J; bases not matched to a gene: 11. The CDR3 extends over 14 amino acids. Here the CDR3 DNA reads TGCAGCGTTTCCCCCGGGACAGGGGTAATCGGCTACACCTTC. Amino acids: CSVSPGTGVIGYTF.

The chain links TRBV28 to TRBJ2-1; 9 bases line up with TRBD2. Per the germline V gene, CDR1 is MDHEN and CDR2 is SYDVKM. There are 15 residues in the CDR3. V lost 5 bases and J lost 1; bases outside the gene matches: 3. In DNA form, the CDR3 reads TGTGCCAGCAGTCCCACTAGCGGGTCCTACAATGAGCAGTTCTTC. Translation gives CASSPTSGSYNEQFF.

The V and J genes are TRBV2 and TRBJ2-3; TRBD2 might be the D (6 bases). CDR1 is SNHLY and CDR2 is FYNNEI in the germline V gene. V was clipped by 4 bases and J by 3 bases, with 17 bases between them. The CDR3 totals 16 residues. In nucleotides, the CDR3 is TGTGCCAGCAGTGGGGGAGGACACTCGGGGACAGATACGCAGTATTTT. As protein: CASSGGGHSGTDTQYF.

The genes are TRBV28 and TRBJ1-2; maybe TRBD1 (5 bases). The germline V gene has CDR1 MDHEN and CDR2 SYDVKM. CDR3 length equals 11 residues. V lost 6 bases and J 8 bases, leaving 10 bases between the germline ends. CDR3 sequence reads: CASRIGGGYTF. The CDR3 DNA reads TGTGCCAGCAGAATCGGGGGGGGCTACACCTTC.

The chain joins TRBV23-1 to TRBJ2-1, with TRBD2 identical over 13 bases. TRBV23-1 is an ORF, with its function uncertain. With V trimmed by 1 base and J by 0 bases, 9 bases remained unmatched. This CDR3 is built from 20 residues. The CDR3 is CASSQWSRTSGSGSYNEQFF. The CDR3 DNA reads TGCGCCAGCAGTCAATGGTCCAGGACTAGCGGGAGTGGCTCCTACAATGAGCAGTTCTTC.

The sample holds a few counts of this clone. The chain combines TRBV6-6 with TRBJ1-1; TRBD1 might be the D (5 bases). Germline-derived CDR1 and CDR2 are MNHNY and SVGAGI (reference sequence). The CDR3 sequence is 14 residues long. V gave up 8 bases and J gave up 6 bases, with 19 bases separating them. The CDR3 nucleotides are TGTGCCAGCGAAGACTGGGGGGGAAGTGCTGAAGCTTTCTTT. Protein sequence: CASEDWGGSAEAFF.

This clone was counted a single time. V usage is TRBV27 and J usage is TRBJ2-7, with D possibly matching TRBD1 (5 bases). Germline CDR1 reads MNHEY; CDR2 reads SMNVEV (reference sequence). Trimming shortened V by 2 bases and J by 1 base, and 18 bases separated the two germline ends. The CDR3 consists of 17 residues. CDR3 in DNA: TGTGCCAGCAGTTTAACATTTGGGGCAGGACCTTCCTACGAGCAGTACTTC. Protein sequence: CASSLTFGAGPSYEQYF.

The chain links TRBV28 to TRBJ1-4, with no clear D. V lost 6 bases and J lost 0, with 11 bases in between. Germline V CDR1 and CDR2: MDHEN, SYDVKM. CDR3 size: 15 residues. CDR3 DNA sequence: TGTGCCAGCAGGTGGCAGGCCCCAACTAATGAAAAACTGTTTTTT. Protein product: CASRWQAPTNEKLFF. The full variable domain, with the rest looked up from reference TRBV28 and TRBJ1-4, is DVKVTQSSRYLVKRTGEKVFLECVQDMDHENMFWYRQDPGLGLRLIYFSYDVKMKEKGDIPEGYSVSREKKERFSLILESASTNQTSMYLCASRWQAPTNEKLFFGSGTQLSVL.

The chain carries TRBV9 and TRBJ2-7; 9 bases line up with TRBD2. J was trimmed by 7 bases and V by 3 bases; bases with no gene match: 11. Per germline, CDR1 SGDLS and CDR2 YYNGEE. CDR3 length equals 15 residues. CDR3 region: CASSANTSGPREQYF. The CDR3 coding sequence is TGTGCCAGCAGCGCAAATACTAGCGGGCCCAGGGAGCAGTACTTC. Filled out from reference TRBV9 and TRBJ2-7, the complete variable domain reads DSGVTQTPKHLITATGQRVTLRCSPRSGDLSVYWYQQSLDQGLQFLIQYYNGEERAKGNILERFSAQQFPDLHSELNLSSLELGDSALYFCASSANTSGPREQYFGPGTRLTVT.

The CDR3 protein is CASSVVAGGRLEQFF. The CDR3 coding sequence is TGTGCCAGCAGCGTAGTAGCGGGGGGGCGTCTTGAGCAGTTCTTC. The gene calls are TRBV9 and TRBJ2-1; 11 bases match TRBD2. CDR3 length: 15 amino acids. The germline V gene encodes CDR1 SGDLS and CDR2 YYNGEE. Losses at the gene ends were 0 bases for V and 9 bases for J; bases not matched to a gene: 5.

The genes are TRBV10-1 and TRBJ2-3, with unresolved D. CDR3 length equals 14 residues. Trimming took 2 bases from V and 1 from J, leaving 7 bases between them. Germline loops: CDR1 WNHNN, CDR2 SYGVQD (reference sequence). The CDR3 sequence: CASSEVLGTDTQYF. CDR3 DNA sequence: TGCGCCAGCAGTGAGGTTCTAGGCACAGATACGCAGTATTTT.

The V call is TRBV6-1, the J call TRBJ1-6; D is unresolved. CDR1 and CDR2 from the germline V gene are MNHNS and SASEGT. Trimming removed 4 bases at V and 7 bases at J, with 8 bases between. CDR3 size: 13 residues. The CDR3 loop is CASSGEPNSPLHF. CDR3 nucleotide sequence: TGTGCCAGCAGTGGGGAGCCCAATTCACCCCTCCACTTT.

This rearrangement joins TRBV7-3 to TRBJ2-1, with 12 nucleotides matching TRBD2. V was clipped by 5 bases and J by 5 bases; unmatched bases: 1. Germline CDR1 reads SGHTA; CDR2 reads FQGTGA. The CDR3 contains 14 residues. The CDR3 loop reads CASSPSGRDNEQFF. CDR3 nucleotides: TGTGCCAGCAGCCCTAGCGGGAGGGACAATGAGCAGTTCTTC.

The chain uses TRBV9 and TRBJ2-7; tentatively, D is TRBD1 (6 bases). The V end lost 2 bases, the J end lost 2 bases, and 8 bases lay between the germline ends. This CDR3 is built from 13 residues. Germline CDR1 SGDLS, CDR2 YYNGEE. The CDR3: CASSVGQTYEQYF. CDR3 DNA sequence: TGTGCCAGCAGCGTCGGACAGACCTACGAGCAGTACTTC.

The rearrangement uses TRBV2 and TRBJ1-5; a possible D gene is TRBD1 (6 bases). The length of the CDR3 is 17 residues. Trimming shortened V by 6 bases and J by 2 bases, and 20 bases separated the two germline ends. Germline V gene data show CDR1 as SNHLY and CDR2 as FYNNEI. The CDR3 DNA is TGTGCCAGCAGGGGGACCCCAGGGGCAGGAGGCAATCAGCCCCAGCATTTT. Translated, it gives CASRGTPGAGGNQPQHF.

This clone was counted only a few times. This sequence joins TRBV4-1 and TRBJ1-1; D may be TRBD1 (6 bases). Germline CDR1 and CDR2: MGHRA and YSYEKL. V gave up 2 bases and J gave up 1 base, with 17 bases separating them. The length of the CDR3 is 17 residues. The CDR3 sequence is CASSQPYGGQGNTEAFF. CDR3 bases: TGCGCCAGCAGCCAACCTTACGGGGGGCAGGGGAACACTGAAGCTTTCTTT.

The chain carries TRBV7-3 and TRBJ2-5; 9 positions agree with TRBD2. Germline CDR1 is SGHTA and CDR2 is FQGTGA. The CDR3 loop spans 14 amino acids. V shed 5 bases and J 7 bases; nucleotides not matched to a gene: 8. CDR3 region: CASSPLAGRGTQYF. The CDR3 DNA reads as TGTGCCAGCAGCCCTCTAGCGGGACGGGGGACCCAGTACTTC.